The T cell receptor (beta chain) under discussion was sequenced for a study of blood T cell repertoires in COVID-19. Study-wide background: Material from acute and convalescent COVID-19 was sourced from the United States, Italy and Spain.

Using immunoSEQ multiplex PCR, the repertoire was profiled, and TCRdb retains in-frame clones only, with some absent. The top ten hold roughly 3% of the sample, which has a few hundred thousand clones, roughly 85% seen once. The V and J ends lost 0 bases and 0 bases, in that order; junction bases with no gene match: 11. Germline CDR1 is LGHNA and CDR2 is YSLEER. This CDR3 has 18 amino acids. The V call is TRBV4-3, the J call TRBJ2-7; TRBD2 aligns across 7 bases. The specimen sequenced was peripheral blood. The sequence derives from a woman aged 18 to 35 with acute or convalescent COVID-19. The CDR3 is CASSQELAVLASSYEQYF. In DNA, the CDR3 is TGCGCCAGCAGCCAAGAGCTAGCGGTCCTGGCGAGCTCCTACGAGCAGTACTTC.